These 24 T cell receptor beta chains share one sample of origin, sequenced in a study of cytomegalovirus exposure and HLA in healthy donors. Amplification used 60 Vbeta primers and 13 Jbeta primers. Produced via immunoSEQ multiplex PCR; TCRdb's table is partial and in-frame only. The sample table includes about 130,000 clones. The material sequenced was PBMCs. The receptors originated from a man aged 35-49 years in good health and CMV-seronegative.

This chain links TRBV7-8 with TRBJ2-5; tentatively, D is TRBD2 (5 bases). Trimming stripped 3 bases from V and 5 bases from J, with 13 bases between. CDR1 and CDR2 (germline): SGHVS, FQNEAQ. The CDR3 contains 14 residues. CDR3 DNA: TGTGCCAGCAGCTTGGATCTAGGCGGGGAGACCCAGTACTTC. The encoded protein is CASSLDLGGETQYF.

The rearrangement uses TRBV29-1 and TRBJ2-5; D gene ambiguous. Germline loops: CDR1 SQVTM, CDR2 ANQGSEA. CDR3 size: 11 residues. Trimming cost V 4 bases and J 1 base, with 4 bases left between them. Here the CDR3 DNA reads TGCAGCGTTGCCAGCCAAGAGACCCAGTACTTC. It is translated as CSVASQETQYF.

This chain links TRBV28 with TRBJ1-5, with no clear D. Germline values: CDR1 MDHEN, CDR2 SYDVKM. The V end lost 6 bases, the J end lost 0 bases, and 18 bases lay between the germline ends. CDR3 length equals 17 residues. The CDR3: CASRGVGLSISNQPQHF. In DNA form, the CDR3 reads TGTGCCAGCAGGGGAGTCGGGTTATCTATTAGCAATCAGCCCCAGCATTTT.

The chain combines TRBV29-1 with TRBJ2-3; tentatively, D is TRBD2 (5 bases). Germline values: CDR1 SQVTM, CDR2 ANQGSEA. The CDR3 extends over 13 amino acids. V lost 6 bases to trimming and J lost 2 bases, with 12 bases between them. DNA of the CDR3: TGCAGCGTCCACGGAGGAAACACAGATACGCAGTATTTT. Translating gives CSVHGGNTDTQYF.

The chain is built from TRBV5-4 and TRBJ2-7; TRBD2 agrees at 12 bases. Germline CDR1 reads SGHNT; CDR2 reads YYREEE (reference sequence). The V segment lost 3 bases and the J segment 3 bases; nucleotides outside the gene matches: 7. There are 16 residues in the CDR3. CDR3 sequence: CASSYYQTSGSYEQYF. CDR3 bases: TGTGCCAGCAGCTATTACCAGACTAGCGGGAGCTACGAGCAGTACTTC.

The gene calls are TRBV11-2 and TRBJ2-1, with 9 positions matching TRBD1. Trimming cost V 5 bases and J 4 bases; bases outside gene matches: 9. Germline V gene data show CDR1 as SGHAT and CDR2 as FQNNGV. This CDR3 contains 16 residues. CDR3 sequence (DNA): TGTGCCAGCAGCCGATCCGGGACAGGGCCGTACAATGAGCAGTTCTTC. It encodes CASSRSGTGPYNEQFF.

This chain joins TRBV11-3 and TRBJ2-7; 7 bases are a match to TRBD2. The CDR3 is 14 residues long. J lost 6 bases, V lost 3 bases, and 8 bases had no gene match. Germline V gene lookup returns CDR1 SGHNT and CDR2 YENEEA. CDR3 protein: CASSLAGEASEQYF. The CDR3 DNA is TGTGCCAGCAGCTTGGCGGGAGAGGCCAGCGAGCAGTACTTC. The full variable domain, its missing parts supplied by reference TRBV11-3 and TRBJ2-7, is EAGVVQSPRYKIIEKKQPVAFWCNPISGHNTLYWYLQNLGQGPELLIRYENEEAVDDSQLPKDRFSAERLKGVDSTLKIQPAELGDSAVYLCASSLAGEASEQYFGPGTRLTVT.

The gene calls are TRBV5-1 and TRBJ2-1, with 7 positions matching TRBD2. The germline CDR1 and CDR2 sequences are SGHRS and YFSETQ. The CDR3 has 15 amino acids. Germline trimming cut 3 bases from V and 5 bases from J; bases unmatched to any gene: 8. CDR3 region: CASSSGRGLNNEQFF. DNA for the CDR3: TGCGCCAGCAGCTCCGGCCGGGGACTAAACAATGAGCAGTTCTTC.

V is TRBV2 and J is TRBJ2-3, with D unclear. From germline, CDR1 is SNHLY and CDR2 FYNNEI. The V gene lost 6 bases and the J gene lost 0 bases, with 10 bases spanning the gap. The CDR3 covers 14 residues. In DNA form, the CDR3 reads TGTGCCAGCAGGCCCTATACTAGCACAGATACGCAGTATTTT. Residues: CASRPYTSTDTQYF. The complete variable domain, with remaining parts taken from reference TRBV2 and TRBJ2-3, reads EPEVTQTPSHQVTQMGQEVILRCVPISNHLYFYWYRQILGQKVEFLVSFYNNEISEKSEIFDDQFSVERPDGSNFTLKIRSTKLEDSAMYFCASRPYTSTDTQYFGPGTRLTVL.

The genes are TRBV11-2 and TRBJ2-6; D possibly corresponds to TRBD1 (6 bases). CDR1 is SGHAT and CDR2 is FQNNGV in the germline V gene. V lost 3 bases and J 1 base, leaving 13 bases between the germline ends. The CDR3 consists of 17 residues. The CDR3 protein is CASSFRGVVSGANVLTF. CDR3 nucleotide sequence: TGTGCCAGCAGCTTCAGGGGCGTTGTATCTGGGGCCAACGTCCTGACTTTC.

The J gene is TRBJ2-2, the V gene TRBV10-3, with 10 bases aligning to TRBD2. The CDR3 totals 16 residues. V lost 4 bases to trimming and J lost 6 bases; unmatched junction nucleotides: 8. Looked up from germline, CDR1 is ENHRY and CDR2 is SYGVKD. CDR3 nucleotides: TGTGCCATCAGTGTTTTGGCTAGCGGGAGCCCCGGGGAGCTGTTTTTT. Translation: CAISVLASGSPGELFF.

CDR3 DNA sequence: TGTGCCATCAGTGAGTCTCTAGCGGGAGGGCAAGAGACCCAGTACTTC. Translating it yields CAISESLAGGQETQYF. This rearrangement joins TRBV10-3 to TRBJ2-5; 12 positions match TRBD2. The CDR3 contains 16 residues. CDR1 ENHRY and CDR2 SYGVKD come from the germline V gene. The ends lost 0 bases at V and 2 bases at J; junction bases unmatched: 1.

On this clone: The junction differs from germline at one of its ends, possibly a read error. The chain has TRBV7-7 and TRBJ1-6, with D perhaps TRBD1 (6 bases). This CDR3 comprises 15 residues. Germline-derived CDR1 and CDR2 are SSHAT and FNYEAQ (reference sequence). CDR3 bases: TGTGCTAGCAGCTTTCCCAGACAGGTTTTTTCACCCCTCCACTTT. Translation: CASSFPRQVFSPLHF.

The gene calls are TRBV29-1 and TRBJ1-1; a weak D match, TRBD1 (5 bases). The CDR3 runs to 14 residues. Deletions cut 0 bases from V and 8 bases from J, with 16 bases between. Germline V lookup: CDR1 SQVTM, CDR2 ANQGSEA. The chain's CDR3 is CSVEEKFGTPEAFF. CDR3 DNA: TGCAGCGTTGAAGAAAAATTCGGGACTCCCGAAGCTTTCTTT. Using reference TRBV29-1 and TRBJ1-1 for the parts outside the CDR3, the full variable domain is SAVISQKPSRDICQRGTSLTIQCQVDSQVTMMFWYRQQPGQSLTLIATANQGSEATYESGFVIDKFPISRPNLTFSTLTVSNMSPEDSSIYLCSVEEKFGTPEAFFGQGTRLTVV.

V gene TRBV4-2 combines with J gene TRBJ2-6; D might be TRBD2 (5 bases). Germline V gene sequence: CDR1 LGHNA, CDR2 YNFKEQ. CDR3 size: 16 residues. Trimming stripped 1 base from V and 2 bases from J, with 9 bases between. Here the CDR3 DNA reads TGTGCCAGCAGCCAAGTACCCGGGGCTGGGGCCAACGTCCTGACTTTC. Its protein product is CASSQVPGAGANVLTF.

The genes are TRBV2 and TRBJ1-5; perhaps TRBD1 as D (5 bases). The CDR3 covers 15 residues. The V and J ends lost 6 bases and 3 bases respectively, with 15 bases between them. Germline CDR1 and CDR2: SNHLY and FYNNEI. The CDR3 is CASREPGLINQPQHF. CDR3 sequence (DNA): TGTGCCAGCAGGGAACCGGGACTGATCAATCAGCCCCAGCATTTT.

The CDR3 loop reads CASSLTRGREQYF. CDR3 coding DNA: TGTGCCAGCAGTTTGACCAGGGGGCGCGAGCAGTACTTC. The rearrangement uses TRBV27 and TRBJ2-7; 8 bases map to TRBD1. The CDR3 extends over 13 amino acids. Germline V gene lookup returns CDR1 MNHEY and CDR2 SMNVEV (reference sequence). V shed 3 bases, J shed 6 bases, and the junction held 4 bases outside the gene matches.

The chain employs TRBV9 and TRBJ1-1; 7 bases line up with TRBD1. Trimming removed 2 bases from V and 6 bases from J; junction bases left unmatched: 7. This CDR3 comprises 14 residues. Germline V gene lookup returns CDR1 SGDLS and CDR2 YYNGEE. CDR3 in DNA: TGTGCCAGCAGCGTCGGAGGGGGCGGTTCTGAAGCTTTCTTT. Protein: CASSVGGGGSEAFF.

The chain has TRBV11-2 and TRBJ2-7; 15 bases are shared with TRBD2. Trimming removed 1 base from V and 4 bases from J; junction bases left unmatched: 5. This CDR3 is built from 17 residues. Germline CDR1 reads SGHAT; CDR2 reads FQNNGV. The CDR3 DNA follows: TGTGCCAGCAGCTTAGCCCCGGGACTAGCGGGGGGATACGAGCAGTACTTC. Its translation: CASSLAPGLAGGYEQYF.

V is TRBV6-1 and J is TRBJ2-3; 9 bases match TRBD2. The ends lost 7 bases at V and 4 bases at J; junction bases unmatched: 3. The CDR3 totals 13 residues. Germline V gives CDR1 MNHNS, CDR2 SASEGT. The CDR3 region is CASTTSGSDTQYF. The CDR3 DNA sequence: TGTGCCAGCACGACTAGCGGATCAGATACGCAGTATTTT.

V is TRBV7-2 and J is TRBJ2-7; 7 bases line up with TRBD2. V dropped 3 bases and J dropped 1; count of bases not matched to a gene: 9. Germline CDR1 reads SGHTA; CDR2 reads FQGNSA. The CDR3 has 16 amino acids. Here the CDR3 reads CASSFGSGQVSYEQYF. The CDR3 bases are TGTGCCAGCAGCTTCGGTAGCGGGCAAGTTTCCTACGAGCAGTACTTC.

About this clone itself: One junction end disagrees with the germline gene, perhaps due to a read error. This chain connects TRBV7-7 to TRBJ2-2; perhaps TRBD2 as D (6 bases). Per germline, CDR1 SSHAT and CDR2 FNYEAQ (reference sequence). The CDR3 runs 13 residues. CDR3 DNA sequence: TGTGCTAGCAGCCCGAGGGAGGCCGGGGAGCTGTTTTTT. Amino acid sequence: CASSPREAGELFF.

The rearrangement uses TRBV7-6 and TRBJ2-3; D perhaps matches TRBD1 (5 bases). The CDR3 totals 17 residues. The germline V and J ends were trimmed by 1 base and 3 bases, with 17 bases remaining between them. The V gene's germline CDR1 is SGHVS and CDR2 FNYEAQ. CDR3 protein: CASSLDSPRVVTDTQYF. As DNA, the CDR3 is TGTGCCAGCAGCTTAGACTCGCCCAGGGTAGTAACAGATACGCAGTATTTT.

The rearrangement joins TRBV6-1 to TRBJ1-5, with D possibly TRBD1 on 6 matching bases. The germline gives CDR1 MNHNS, CDR2 SASEGT. The length of the CDR3 is 13 residues. V was pared by 10 bases and J by 3 bases, with 13 bases between. The CDR3 spells CATSDRFNQPQHF. CDR3 sequence (DNA): TGTGCCACCTCCGACAGGTTCAATCAGCCCCAGCATTTT.